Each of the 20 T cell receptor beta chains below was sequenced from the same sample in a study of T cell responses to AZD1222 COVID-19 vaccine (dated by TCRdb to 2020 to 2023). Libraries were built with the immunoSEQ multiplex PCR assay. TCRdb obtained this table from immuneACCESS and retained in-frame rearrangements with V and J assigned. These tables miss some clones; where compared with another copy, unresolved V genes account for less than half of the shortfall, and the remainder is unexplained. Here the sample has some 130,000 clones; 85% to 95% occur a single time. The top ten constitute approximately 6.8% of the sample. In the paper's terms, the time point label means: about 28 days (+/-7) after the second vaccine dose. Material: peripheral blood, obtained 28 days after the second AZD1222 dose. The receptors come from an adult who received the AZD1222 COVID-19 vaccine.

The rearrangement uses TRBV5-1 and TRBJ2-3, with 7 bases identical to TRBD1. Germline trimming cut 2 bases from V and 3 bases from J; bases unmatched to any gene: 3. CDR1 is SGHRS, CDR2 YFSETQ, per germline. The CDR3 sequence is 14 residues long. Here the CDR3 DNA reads TGCGCCAGCAGCTTCGGGACAGAAACAGATACGCAGTATTTT. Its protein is CASSFGTETDTQYF.

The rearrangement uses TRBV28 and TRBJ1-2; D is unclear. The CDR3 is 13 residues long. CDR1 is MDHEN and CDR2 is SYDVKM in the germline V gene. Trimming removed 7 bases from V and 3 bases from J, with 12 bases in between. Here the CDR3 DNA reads TGTGCCAGCAACCCGGCGAAAGACTATGGCTACACCTTC. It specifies CASNPAKDYGYTF.

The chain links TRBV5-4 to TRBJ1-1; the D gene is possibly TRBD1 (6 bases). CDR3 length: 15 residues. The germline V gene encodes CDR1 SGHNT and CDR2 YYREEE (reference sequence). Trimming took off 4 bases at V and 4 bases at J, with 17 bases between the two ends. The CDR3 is CASSGVDTGTTEAFF. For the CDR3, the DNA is TGTGCCAGCAGCGGGGTAGATACAGGGACCACTGAAGCTTTCTTT.

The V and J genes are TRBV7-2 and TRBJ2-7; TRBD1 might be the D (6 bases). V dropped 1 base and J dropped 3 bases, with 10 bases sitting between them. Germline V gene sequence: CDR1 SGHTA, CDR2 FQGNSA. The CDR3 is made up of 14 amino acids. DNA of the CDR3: TGTGCCAGCAGCTTAGGTGGCAGGGGCTACGAGCAGTACTTC. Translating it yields CASSLGGRGYEQYF.

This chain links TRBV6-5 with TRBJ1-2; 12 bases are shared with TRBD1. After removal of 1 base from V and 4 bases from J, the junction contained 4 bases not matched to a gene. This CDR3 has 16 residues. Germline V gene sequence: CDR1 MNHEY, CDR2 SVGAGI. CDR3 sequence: CASSYFGTGGGYGYTF. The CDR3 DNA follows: TGTGCCAGCAGTTACTTCGGGACAGGGGGCGGCTATGGCTACACCTTC.

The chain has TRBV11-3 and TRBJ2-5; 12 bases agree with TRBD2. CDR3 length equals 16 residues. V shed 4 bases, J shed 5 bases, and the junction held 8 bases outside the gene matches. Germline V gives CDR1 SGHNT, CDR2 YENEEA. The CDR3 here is CASSSFPSGGAETQYF. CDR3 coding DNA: TGTGCCAGCAGCTCGTTCCCTAGCGGGGGGGCGGAGACCCAGTACTTC.

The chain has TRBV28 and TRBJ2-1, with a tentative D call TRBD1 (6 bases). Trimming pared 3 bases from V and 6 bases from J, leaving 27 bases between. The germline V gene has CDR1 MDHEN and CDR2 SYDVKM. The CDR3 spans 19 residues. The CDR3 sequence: CASSLGLIVLEQGCNEQFF. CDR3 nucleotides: TGTGCCAGCAGTTTGGGCCTCATTGTGTTGGAACAGGGTTGCAATGAGCAGTTCTTC.

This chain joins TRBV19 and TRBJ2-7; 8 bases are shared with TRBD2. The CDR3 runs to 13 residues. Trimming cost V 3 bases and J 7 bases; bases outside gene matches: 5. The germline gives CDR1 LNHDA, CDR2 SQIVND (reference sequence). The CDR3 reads CASSIGGGNEQYF. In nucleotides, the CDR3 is TGTGCCAGTAGTATCGGCGGGGGGAATGAGCAGTACTTC.

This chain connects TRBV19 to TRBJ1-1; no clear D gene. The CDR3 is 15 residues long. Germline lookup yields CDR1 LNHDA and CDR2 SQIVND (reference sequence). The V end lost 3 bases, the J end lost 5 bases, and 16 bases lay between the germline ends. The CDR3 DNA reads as TGTGCCAGTAGTATCCCGGTGGAAGGGCCAACTGAAGCTTTCTTT. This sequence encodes CASSIPVEGPTEAFF.

CDR3 nucleotides: TGTGCCAGCAGTCCCGGGGAGGGAGATACGCAGTATTTT. Translated: CASSPGEGDTQYF. V usage is TRBV2 and J usage is TRBJ2-3; 7 bases are a match to TRBD2. Germline lookup yields CDR1 SNHLY and CDR2 FYNNEI. Trimming cost V 5 bases and J 5 bases; bases outside gene matches: 4. The CDR3 contains 13 residues.

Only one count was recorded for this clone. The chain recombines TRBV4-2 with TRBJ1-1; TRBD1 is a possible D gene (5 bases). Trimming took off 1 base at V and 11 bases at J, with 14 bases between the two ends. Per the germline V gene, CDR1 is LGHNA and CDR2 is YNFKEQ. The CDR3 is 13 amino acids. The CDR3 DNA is TGTGCCAGCAGCCAAGTACGGGGGTGGGATGCTTTCTTT. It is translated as CASSQVRGWDAFF.

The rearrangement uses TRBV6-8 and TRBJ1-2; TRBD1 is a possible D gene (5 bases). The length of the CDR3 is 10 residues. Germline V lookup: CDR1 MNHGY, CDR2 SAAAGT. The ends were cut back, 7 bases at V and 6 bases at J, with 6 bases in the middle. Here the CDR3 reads CASTGDGYTF. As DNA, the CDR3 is TGTGCCAGCACGGGGGATGGCTACACCTTC.

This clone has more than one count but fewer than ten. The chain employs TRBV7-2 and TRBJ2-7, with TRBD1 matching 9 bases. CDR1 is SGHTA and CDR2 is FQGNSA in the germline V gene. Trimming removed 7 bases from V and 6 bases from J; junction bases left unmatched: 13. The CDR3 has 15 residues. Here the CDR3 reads CASIPTGTGSSEQYF. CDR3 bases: TGTGCCAGCATTCCAACCGGGACAGGGTCTTCCGAGCAGTACTTC.

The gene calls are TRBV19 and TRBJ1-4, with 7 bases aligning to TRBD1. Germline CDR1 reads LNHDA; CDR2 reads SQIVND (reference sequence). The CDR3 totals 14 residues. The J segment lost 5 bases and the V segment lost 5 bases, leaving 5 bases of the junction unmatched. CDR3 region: CASSFWTGNEKLFF. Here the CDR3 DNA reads TGTGCCAGTAGTTTTTGGACAGGCAATGAAAAACTGTTTTTT.

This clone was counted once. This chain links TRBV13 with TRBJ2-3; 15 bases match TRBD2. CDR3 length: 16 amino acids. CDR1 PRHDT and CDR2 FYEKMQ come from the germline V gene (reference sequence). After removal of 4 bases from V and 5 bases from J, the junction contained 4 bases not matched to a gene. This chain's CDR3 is CASSWTSGGAGDTQYF. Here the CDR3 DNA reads TGTGCCAGCAGCTGGACTAGCGGGGGGGCCGGAGATACGCAGTATTTT.

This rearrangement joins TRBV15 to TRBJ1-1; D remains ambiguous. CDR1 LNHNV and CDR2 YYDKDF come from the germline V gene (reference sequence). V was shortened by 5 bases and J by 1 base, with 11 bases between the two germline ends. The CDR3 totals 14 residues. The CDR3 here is CATSDRTANTEAFF. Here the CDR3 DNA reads TGTGCCACCAGCGACCGGACGGCGAACACTGAAGCTTTCTTT.

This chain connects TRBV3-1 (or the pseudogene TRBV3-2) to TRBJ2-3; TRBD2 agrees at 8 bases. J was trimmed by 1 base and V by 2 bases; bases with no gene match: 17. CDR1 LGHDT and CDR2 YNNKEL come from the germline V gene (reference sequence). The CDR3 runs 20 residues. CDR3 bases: TGTGCCAGCAGCCAACGGCTCCCCCGGGGCGGGGGGCCCCGCACAGATACGCAGTATTTT. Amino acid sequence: CASSQRLPRGGGPRTDTQYF.

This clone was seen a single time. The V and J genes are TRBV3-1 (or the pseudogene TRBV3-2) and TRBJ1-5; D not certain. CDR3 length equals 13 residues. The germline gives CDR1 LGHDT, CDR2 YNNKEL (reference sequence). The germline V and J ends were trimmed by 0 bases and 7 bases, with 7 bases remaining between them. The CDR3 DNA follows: TGTGCCAGCAGCCAAGACAGGCAACAGCCCCAGCATTTT. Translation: CASSQDRQQPQHF.

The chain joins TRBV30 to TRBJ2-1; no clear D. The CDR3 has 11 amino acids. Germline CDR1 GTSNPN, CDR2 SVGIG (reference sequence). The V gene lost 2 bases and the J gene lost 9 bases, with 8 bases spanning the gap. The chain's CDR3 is CAWSSYGEQFF. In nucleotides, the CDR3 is TGTGCCTGGAGTTCCTATGGTGAGCAGTTCTTC.

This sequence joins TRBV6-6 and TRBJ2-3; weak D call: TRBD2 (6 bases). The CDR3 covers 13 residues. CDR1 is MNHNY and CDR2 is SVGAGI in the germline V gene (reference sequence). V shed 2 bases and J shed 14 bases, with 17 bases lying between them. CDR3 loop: CASSYEVTGETYF. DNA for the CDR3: TGTGCCAGCAGTTACGAGGTGACGGGAGAAACGTATTTT.